This TCR beta chain was sequenced during a study of blood T cells in healthy people across ages. Study-wide background: In model experiments, template switching was able to capture about one barcoded beta molecule for every two T cells that were present. Findings and caveats of the study: Conclusively comparing naive with antigen-experienced cells was impossible with unsorted PBMCs. Versus aged donors, long-lived donors had higher diversity and more naive CD4+ cells.

Extraction of total RNA produced a minimum of 5.5 micrograms from each sample. Primers used in a second PCR of about 7 to 12 cycles were a sample-barcoded 5' primer and a J-beta primer mix. From the 5' RACE reads, TCRdb called clonotypes with MiXCR, one entry per CDR3 protein. The table includes about 730,000 distinct CDR3 sequences, more than 40% detected once. The V gene end was trimmed by 6 bases and the J gene end by 1 base; junction bases not matched to a gene: 4. There are 13 residues in the CDR3. The germline CDR1 and CDR2 sequences are SQVTM and ANQGSEA. This clonotype was recorded at least ten times. Its antigen is unknown.

The gene calls are TRBV29-1 and TRBJ2-7; 9 positions match TRBD1. Sequenced: blood. This clonotype originated in a woman aged 55-69 years in good health. The chain's CDR3 is CSVGTGTSYEQYF. The CDR3 bases are TGCAGCGTCGGGACAGGGACTTCCTACGAGCAGTACTTC.